A single sample gave rise to the 13 T cell receptor beta chains below, sequenced in a study of blood T cell repertoires in COVID-19. TCRdb's table, derived via immunoSEQ multiplex PCR, lists solely in-frame clones and lacks some. Among around 220,000 clones listed, 70% to 85% were seen once. Material for sequencing was peripheral blood. The source of these receptors is a woman of 80 years or more with active or convalescent COVID-19.

The chain recombines TRBV6-5 with TRBJ2-5, with 9 bases that match TRBD2. From germline, CDR1 is MNHEY and CDR2 SVGAGI. Trimming cost V 8 bases and J 2 bases; bases outside gene matches: 9. The CDR3 sequence is 15 residues long. The CDR3 DNA reads as TGTGCCAGCGGGGAGCTAGCGGGGATTCAAGAGACCCAGTACTTC. It encodes CASGELAGIQETQYF.

The CDR3: CASSLQGARFVPGELFF. The CDR3 nucleotides are TGTGCCAGTAGTTTACAGGGGGCCCGATTTGTGCCCGGGGAGCTGTTTTTT. This rearrangement joins TRBV19 to TRBJ2-2, with TRBD1 matching over 9 bases. Germline V lookup: CDR1 LNHDA, CDR2 SQIVND (reference sequence). CDR3 length: 17 residues. J was trimmed by 6 bases and V by 5 bases; bases with no gene match: 13.

J is TRBJ2-5 and V is TRBV7-8; 9 positions match TRBD2. The CDR3 runs 18 residues. Trimming removed 1 base from V and 5 bases from J; junction bases left unmatched: 14. Germline values: CDR1 SGHVS, CDR2 FQNEAQ. CDR3 amino acids: CASSLDVTGGGAVETQYF. The DNA of the CDR3 is TGTGCCAGCAGCTTAGACGTTACGGGCGGGGGGGCCGTTGAGACCCAGTACTTC.

J is TRBJ2-3 and V is TRBV5-1, with D perhaps matching TRBD2 (6 bases). CDR1 and CDR2 (germline): SGHRS, YFSETQ. This CDR3 has 16 amino acids. V lost 3 bases to trimming and J lost 5 bases, with 19 bases between them. The CDR3 protein is CASSWGGRGNLDTQYF. The CDR3 nucleotides are TGCGCCAGCAGCTGGGGCGGTCGGGGGAATCTAGATACGCAGTATTTT.

The rearrangement links TRBV28 to TRBJ1-1, with TRBD1 as a possible D gene (5 bases). Germline CDR1 is MDHEN and CDR2 is SYDVKM. The CDR3 sequence is 13 residues long. Trimming removed 2 bases from V and 11 bases from J, with 15 bases in between. CDR3 in DNA: TGTGCCAGCAGTTTAGGCCAGGGTCTTTTGGCTTTCTTT. It codes for CASSLGQGLLAFF.

The chain couples TRBV6-5 to TRBJ2-7; 9 nucleotides match TRBD1. Per the germline V gene, CDR1 is MNHEY and CDR2 is SVGAGI. The V and J ends lost 4 bases and 3 bases, in that order; junction bases with no gene match: 1. The CDR3 is 13 amino acids. This chain's CDR3 is CASSLGQGYEQYF. The CDR3, as DNA: TGTGCCAGCAGTTTGGGACAGGGCTACGAGCAGTACTTC.

CDR3 loop: CASGLDGGRTDTQYF. CDR3 nucleotides: TGTGCTAGTGGTTTGGATGGGGGCCGCACAGATACGCAGTATTTT. The chain carries TRBV12-5 and TRBJ2-3, with a weak D call TRBD1 (6 bases). The CDR3 is 15 amino acids. The germline V and J ends were trimmed by 1 base and 1 base, with 9 bases remaining between them. Germline V lookup: CDR1 LGHNT, CDR2 FRNRAP.

V and J are TRBV15 and TRBJ2-5; 9 positions match TRBD2. Germline-derived CDR1 and CDR2 are LNHNV and YYDKDF (reference sequence). The V gene end was trimmed by 3 bases and the J gene end by 4 bases; junction bases not matched to a gene: 6. CDR3 size: 15 residues. CDR3 nucleotides: TGTGCCACCAGCAGCCTAGCGGGATTCTTAGAGACCCAGTACTTC. Translating it yields CATSSLAGFLETQYF.

The chain combines TRBV7-9 with TRBJ2-7; a possible D gene is TRBD1 (5 bases). V was cut by 3 bases and J by 2 bases, with 11 bases left in between. CDR3 size: 14 residues. Germline V lookup: CDR1 SEHNR, CDR2 FQNEAQ (reference sequence). The CDR3 sequence is CASSFMYRPYEQYF. DNA for the CDR3: TGTGCCAGCAGCTTTATGTACAGGCCCTACGAGCAGTACTTC.

This chain uses TRBV15 with TRBJ1-5; 9 positions match TRBD1. CDR1 and CDR2 (germline): LNHNV, YYDKDF (reference sequence). The CDR3 length is 15 residues. The V and J ends lost 5 bases and 7 bases, in that order; junction bases with no gene match: 9. For the CDR3, the DNA is TGTGCCACCAGCCCAGACAGGGGGACCTACCAGCCCCAGCATTTT. Protein sequence: CATSPDRGTYQPQHF.

The chain carries TRBV12-3 or TRBV12-4 and TRBJ2-2; the match to TRBD1 covers 7 bases. This CDR3 comprises 13 residues. Trimming took 6 bases from V and 6 from J; bases not matched to a gene: 4. For the CDR3, the DNA is TGTGCCAGCAGCGAGACAGGGCCCGGGGAGCTGTTTTTT. It encodes CASSETGPGELFF.

The chain is built from TRBV18 and TRBJ1-4; no definite D call. Per germline, CDR1 KGHSH and CDR2 LQKENI. The CDR3 has 14 amino acids. The V end lost 2 bases, the J end lost 7 bases, and 11 bases lay between the germline ends. CDR3 in amino acids: CASSPTGLGEKLFF. As DNA, the CDR3 is TGTGCCAGCTCACCAACGGGGTTGGGTGAAAAACTGTTTTTT.

The chain employs TRBV6-5 and TRBJ2-7; tentatively, D is TRBD2 (6 bases). The CDR3 is 11 amino acids. The germline V and J ends were trimmed by 8 bases and 3 bases, with 8 bases remaining between them. Germline CDR1 and CDR2: MNHEY and SVGAGI. The CDR3 here is CASAGGYEQYF. CDR3 bases: TGTGCCAGCGCCGGGGGCTACGAGCAGTACTTC.